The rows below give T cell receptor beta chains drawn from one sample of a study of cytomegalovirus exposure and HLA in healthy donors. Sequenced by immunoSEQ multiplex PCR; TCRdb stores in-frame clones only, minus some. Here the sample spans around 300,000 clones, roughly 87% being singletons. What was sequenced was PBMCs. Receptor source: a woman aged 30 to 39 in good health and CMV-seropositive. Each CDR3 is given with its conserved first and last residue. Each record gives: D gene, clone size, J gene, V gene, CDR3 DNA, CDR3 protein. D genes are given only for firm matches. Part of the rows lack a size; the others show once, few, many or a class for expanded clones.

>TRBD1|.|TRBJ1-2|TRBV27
TGTGCCAGCAGTTTCGGCCTGGACAGGACAGGCAACTATGGCTACACCTTC
CASSFGLDRTGNYGYTF
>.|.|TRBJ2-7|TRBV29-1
TGCAGCGCCCAATACAGAGAAGAGCAGTACTTC
CSAQYREEQYF
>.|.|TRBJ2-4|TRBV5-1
TGCGCCAGCAGCTTGGGGTCGGGCCTAGCCAAAAACATTCAGTACTTC
CASSLGSGLAKNIQYF
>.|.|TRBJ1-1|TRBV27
TGTGCCAGCAGTCCCGGGACTTCGGTTGGAAGGACTGAAGCTTTCTTT
CASSPGTSVGRTEAFF
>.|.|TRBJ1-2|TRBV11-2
TGTGCCAGCAGCTTCTCCCGGGGGCCGGACTATGGCTACACCTTC
CASSFSRGPDYGYTF
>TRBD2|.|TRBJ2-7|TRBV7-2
TGTGCCAGCAGCGAAGCTAGCGGGAGCTTCTCCTACGAGCAGTACTTC
CASSEASGSFSYEQYF
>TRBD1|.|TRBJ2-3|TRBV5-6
TGTGCCAGCAGCTTTGGGACAGGGGGTACAGATACGCAGTATTTT
CASSFGTGGTDTQYF
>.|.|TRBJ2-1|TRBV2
TGTGCCAGCGTAGCGGAGGGAGGAGAGCAGTTCTTC
CASVAEGGEQFF
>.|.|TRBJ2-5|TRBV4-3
TGCGCCAGCACCCAAGGGGGGTTGGGCGAGACCCAGTACTTC
CASTQGGLGETQYF
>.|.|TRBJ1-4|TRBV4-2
TGTGCCAGCAGCCGGTCTGGTCTCAGGGGTGTTGCAACTAATGAAAAACTGTTTTTT
CASSRSGLRGVATNEKLFF
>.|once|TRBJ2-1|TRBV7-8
TGTGCCAGCAGCTTAGTGGGAGGTCTAGGCAATGAGCAGTTCTTC
CASSLVGGLGNEQFF
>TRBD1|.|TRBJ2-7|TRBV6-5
TGTGCCAGCGGCCCTCCCGGGGACAGGAGGGGCGAGCAGTACTTC
CASGPPGDRRGEQYF
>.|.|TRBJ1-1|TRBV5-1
TGCGCCAGCAGCTTGGAGGGGGTCGCACCTCTTGAAGCTTTCTTT
CASSLEGVAPLEAFF
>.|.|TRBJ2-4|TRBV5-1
TGCGCCAGCAGCCGAGCACCCCTAAACCAGAGGTCCACACCGCTAGCCAAAAACATTCAGTACTTC
CASSRAPLNQRSTPLAKNIQYF
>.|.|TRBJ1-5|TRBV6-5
TGTGCCAGCAGTTACGCCGGGGCCGGAATATGGCCCCAGCATTTT
CASSYAGAGIWPQHF
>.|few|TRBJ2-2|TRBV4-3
TGCGCCAGCAGCCAATCGGCTAGGCTTAGCGGGGAGCTGTTTTTT
CASSQSARLSGELFF
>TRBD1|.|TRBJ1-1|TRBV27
TGTGCCAGCACCAAAGGGGACAGGACGAACACTGAAGCTTTCTTT
CASTKGDRTNTEAFF
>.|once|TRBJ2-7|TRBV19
TGTGCCAGTAGTATATTTGGGTCGAGATCTGACGAGCAGTACTTC
CASSIFGSRSDEQYF
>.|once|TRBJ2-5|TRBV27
TGTGCCAGCAGTTTGTCACCGGGGACCCAAGAGACCCAGTACTTC
CASSLSPGTQETQYF
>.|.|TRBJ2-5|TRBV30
TGTGCCTGGAGCCTTCAAGAGACCCAGTACTTC
CAWSLQETQYF
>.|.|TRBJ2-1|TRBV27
TGTGCCAGCAGTTGGGTAGGCATCAATGAGCAGTTCTTC
CASSWVGINEQFF
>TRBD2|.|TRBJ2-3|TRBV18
TGTGCCAGCTCACCATCTAGCGGTAGCACAGATACGCAGTATTTT
CASSPSSGSTDTQYF
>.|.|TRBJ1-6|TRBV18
TGTGCCAGCTCACCAATAAATGGAGCGGATTCACCCCTCCACTTT
CASSPINGADSPLHF
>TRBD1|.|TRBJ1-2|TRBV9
TGTGCCAGCAGCGTAGTTACAGGGGCTGGCTACACCTTC
CASSVVTGAGYTF
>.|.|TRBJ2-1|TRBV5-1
TGCGCCAGCAGCCGAGACCTGGAGCAGTTCTTC
CASSRDLEQFF
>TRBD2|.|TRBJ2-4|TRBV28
TGTGCCAGCACCCACGTAGGGGCGGGAGAAATGAACATTCAGTACTTC
CASTHVGAGEMNIQYF
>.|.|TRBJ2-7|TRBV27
TGTGCCAGCAGTTCGTCACAAGGTTTCGAGCAGTACTTC
CASSSSQGFEQYF
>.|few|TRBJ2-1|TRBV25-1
TGTGCCAGCAGTGCCAGCTCCTACAATGAGCAGTTCTTC
CASSASSYNEQFF
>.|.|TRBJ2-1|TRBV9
TGTGCCAGCAGCCCCCGGGGTTATGAGCAGTTCTTC
CASSPRGYEQFF
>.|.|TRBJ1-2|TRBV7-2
TGTGCCAGCAGCTTAGAACAGGGAGTACGGGGCTACACCTTC
CASSLEQGVRGYTF
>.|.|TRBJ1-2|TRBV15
TGTGCCACCAGCAGAGACCCCGCCGGGCCCTCGGGTGGCTACACCTTC
CATSRDPAGPSGGYTF
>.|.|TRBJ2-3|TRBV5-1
TGCGCCAGCAGCAGTCTTACTAGCCCCGGCACAGATACGCAGTATTTT
CASSSLTSPGTDTQYF
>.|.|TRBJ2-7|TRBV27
TGTGCCAGCAGTTTAATTAGTGCCCGAGCCTACGAGCAGTACTTC
CASSLISARAYEQYF
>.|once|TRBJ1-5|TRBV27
TGTGCCAGCAGTTTTGCTGGACATCATAGCAATCAGCCCCAGCATTTT
CASSFAGHHSNQPQHF
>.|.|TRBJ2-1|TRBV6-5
TGTGCCAGCACGAACTACAATGAGCAGTTCTTC
CASTNYNEQFF
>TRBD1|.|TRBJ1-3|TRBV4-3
TGCGCCAGCAGCCAAGATCAGGGGACAGGGGGCCGAAACACCATATATTTT
CASSQDQGTGGRNTIYF
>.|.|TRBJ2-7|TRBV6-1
TGTGCCAGCAAGGTGGGCAGCTACGAGCAGTACTTC
CASKVGSYEQYF
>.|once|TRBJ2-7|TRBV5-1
TGCGCCAGCAGCTTGAAGTCCTACGAGCAGTACTTC
CASSLKSYEQYF
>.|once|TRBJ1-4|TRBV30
TGTGCCTGGAGCGGTCCGGGGGACGGACGGAATGAAAAACTGTTTTTT
CAWSGPGDGRNEKLFF
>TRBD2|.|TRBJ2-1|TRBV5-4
TGTGCCAGCAGCCCGGGACTAGCTAGCTATGAGCAGTTCTTC
CASSPGLASYEQFF
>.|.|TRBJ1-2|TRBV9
TGTGCCAGCAGCCCCTATTCCAGTAACTATGGCTACACCTTC
CASSPYSSNYGYTF
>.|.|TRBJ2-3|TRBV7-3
TGTGCCAGCAGCCCACAGTCGCACACAGATACGCAGTATTTT
CASSPQSHTDTQYF
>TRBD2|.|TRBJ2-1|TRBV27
TGTGCCAGCAGCCCCGGGACTAGCGGGATTAGGTATGAGCAGTTCTTC
CASSPGTSGIRYEQFF
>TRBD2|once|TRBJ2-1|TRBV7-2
TGTGCCAGCAGCACACGGACTAGCGCTATCCACAATGAGCAGTTCTTC
CASSTRTSAIHNEQFF
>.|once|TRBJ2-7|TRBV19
TGTGCCAGTACCCAGAATGAGGCAGGGAGCCACGAGCAGTACTTC
CASTQNEAGSHEQYF
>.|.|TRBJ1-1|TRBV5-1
TGCGCCAGCAGCTTAAGGGACTCGAACACTGAAGCTTTCTTT
CASSLRDSNTEAFF
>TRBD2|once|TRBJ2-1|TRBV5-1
TGCGCCAGCAGCTCCGGGACTAGCGGAGGGGAGCAGTTCTTC
CASSSGTSGGEQFF